Listed here are 16 T cell receptor beta chains from one sample, sequenced in a study of blood T cell repertoires in COVID-19. Using immunoSEQ multiplex PCR, the repertoire was profiled, and TCRdb retains in-frame clones only, with some absent. The sample consists of some 310,000 clones, 80% to 90% of them appearing once. Sample: peripheral blood. The receptors originated from a man between 50 and 59 years old with active or convalescent COVID-19.

The chain combines TRBV5-1 with TRBJ1-4, with D perhaps TRBD1 (5 bases). The CDR3 contains 15 residues. V shed 0 bases and J shed 8 bases, with 14 bases lying between them. The germline V gene has CDR1 SGHRS and CDR2 YFSETQ. As DNA, the CDR3 is TGCGCCAGCAGCTTGGGACAGCTCTTAGGGGAAAAACTGTTTTTT. Translation gives CASSLGQLLGEKLFF.

The chain recombines TRBV29-1 with TRBJ1-3; no clear D. The CDR3 is 13 amino acids. V dropped 6 bases and J dropped 3 bases, with 12 bases sitting between them. CDR1 and CDR2 from the germline V gene are SQVTM and ANQGSEA. The CDR3 DNA is TGCAGCGTAACAGCCCCCGATGGAAACACCATATATTTT. This sequence encodes CSVTAPDGNTIYF.

In this sample, this clone turned up a few times. The chain employs TRBV7-8 and TRBJ2-2, with a possible D match to TRBD1 (6 bases). This CDR3 has 16 residues. V lost 1 base and J lost 7, with 16 bases in between. Germline CDR1 reads SGHVS; CDR2 reads FQNEAQ. The CDR3 is CASSLEAGVWGGELFF. CDR3 bases: TGTGCCAGCAGCTTAGAGGCAGGGGTATGGGGCGGGGAGCTGTTTTTT. Full variable domain (rest looked up from reference TRBV7-8 and TRBJ2-2): GAGVSQSPRYKVAKRGQDVALRCDPISGHVSLFWYQQALGQGPEFLTYFQNEAQLDKSGLPSDRFFAERPEGSVSTLKIQRTQQEDSAVYLCASSLEAGVWGGELFFGEGSRLTVL.

The rearrangement joins TRBV27 to TRBJ2-1; 8 nucleotides align to TRBD1. The CDR3 extends over 16 amino acids. Germline V lookup: CDR1 MNHEY, CDR2 SMNVEV (reference sequence). V dropped 0 bases and J dropped 4; count of bases not matched to a gene: 5. The CDR3 loop reads CASSLSPGQAYNEQFF. The CDR3, as DNA: TGTGCCAGCAGTTTATCACCGGGACAGGCATACAATGAGCAGTTCTTC.

The chain employs TRBV6-6 and TRBJ1-2, with 8 bases fitting TRBD1. This CDR3 is built from 12 residues. Germline lookup yields CDR1 MNHNY and CDR2 SVGAGI (reference sequence). Losses at the gene ends were 5 bases for V and 7 bases for J; bases not matched to a gene: 3. The CDR3 nucleotides read TGTGCCAGCAGTCCCCAGGGGGCTGGCTACACCTTC. Translating it yields CASSPQGAGYTF.

The rearrangement joins TRBV12-3 or TRBV12-4 to TRBJ2-3; possibly TRBD2 for D (6 bases). V was trimmed by 6 bases and J by 3 bases, leaving 10 bases between them. CDR3 length: 13 amino acids. Here the CDR3 reads CASSSGLTDTQYF. The CDR3 nucleotides read TGTGCCAGCAGCTCCGGACTAACAGATACGCAGTATTTT.

This clone was seen more than once but under ten times. This chain connects TRBV7-9 to TRBJ1-1; D uncertain. V was trimmed by 2 bases and J by 7 bases, leaving 8 bases between them. Germline-derived CDR1 and CDR2 are SEHNR and FQNEAQ (reference sequence). The CDR3 extends over 12 amino acids. The DNA of the CDR3 is TGTGCCAGCAGCTTAAACGAGGGTGAAGCTTTCTTT. Encoded protein: CASSLNEGEAFF.

V and J are TRBV27 and TRBJ1-1; TRBD1 agrees at 8 bases. The CDR3 runs 15 residues. Germline CDR1 is MNHEY and CDR2 is SMNVEV (reference sequence). With V trimmed by 6 bases and J by 3 bases, 9 bases remained unmatched. CDR3 residues: CASSHGRGQDTEAFF. In DNA, the CDR3 is TGTGCCAGCAGCCATGGCAGGGGGCAGGACACTGAAGCTTTCTTT.

V is TRBV19 and J is TRBJ1-1; weak D call: TRBD1 (5 bases). V lost 6 bases and J lost 1, with 12 bases in between. CDR1 is LNHDA and CDR2 is SQIVND in the germline V gene (reference sequence). The CDR3 extends over 14 amino acids. The DNA of the CDR3 is TGTGCCAGTAGGCAACAGGTTGGGAACACTGAAGCTTTCTTT. Its translation is CASRQQVGNTEAFF.

In this sample, this clone turned up once. The chain couples TRBV7-2 to TRBJ2-3; the match to TRBD2 covers 7 bases. CDR3 length: 14 residues. CDR1 and CDR2 (germline): SGHTA, FQGNSA. The ends lost 4 bases at V and 3 bases at J; junction bases unmatched: 4. This CDR3 is CASSYAGATDTQYF. In nucleotides, the CDR3 is TGTGCCAGCAGCTATGCGGGAGCGACAGATACGCAGTATTTT.

The V gene is TRBV5-1, the J gene TRBJ2-5, with TRBD1 matching 7 bases. This CDR3 region has 16 residues. V shed 8 bases and J 2 bases; nucleotides not matched to a gene: 15. Germline CDR1 is SGHRS and CDR2 is YFSETQ. CDR3 loop: CASGTATAGAQETQYF. CDR3 nucleotide sequence: TGCGCCAGTGGGACAGCGACGGCCGGAGCTCAAGAGACCCAGTACTTC.

V is TRBV7-3 and J is TRBJ2-3; 8 bases map to TRBD2. Per the germline V gene, CDR1 is SGHTA and CDR2 is FQGTGA. The trim removed 5 bases at V and 3 bases at J, leaving 7 bases unmatched. The CDR3 covers 15 residues. CDR3 sequence (DNA): TGTGCCAGCAGCCCCGGGGGGGGGCCTACAGATACGCAGTATTTT. This gives the protein CASSPGGGPTDTQYF.

In this sample, this clone turned up a few times. The rearrangement joins TRBV7-3 to TRBJ2-5; 8 bases are a match to TRBD2. Per germline, CDR1 SGHTA and CDR2 FQGTGA. CDR3 size: 14 residues. V trimming: 5 bases; J trimming: 5 bases; junction bases outside the gene matches: 7. The CDR3 nucleotides are TGTGCCAGCAGCCCGAGCGGGGGATGGGAGACCCAGTACTTC. This sequence encodes CASSPSGGWETQYF.

This clone was found a few times. The rearrangement links TRBV28 to TRBJ1-1, with 9 bases that match TRBD1. Trimming took 3 bases from V and 1 from J; bases not matched to a gene: 6. From germline, CDR1 is MDHEN and CDR2 SYDVKM. The CDR3 loop spans 16 amino acids. This CDR3 reads CASSFRPGQGNTEAFF. The CDR3 DNA sequence: TGTGCCAGCAGTTTTCGACCGGGACAGGGGAACACTGAAGCTTTCTTT.

The rearrangement uses TRBV28 and TRBJ2-7; TRBD1 agrees at 8 bases. From germline, CDR1 is MDHEN and CDR2 SYDVKM. The V segment lost 5 bases and the J segment 6 bases; nucleotides outside the gene matches: 9. The CDR3 runs to 14 residues. CDR3 coding DNA: TGTGCCAGCAGTCCTCAGACAGGGGTGGGCGAGCAGTACTTC. Protein product: CASSPQTGVGEQYF.

The gene calls are TRBV25-1 and TRBJ2-1, with D maybe TRBD2 (6 bases). V was cut by 8 bases and J by 5 bases, with 13 bases left in between. There are 13 residues in the CDR3. Germline V lookup: CDR1 MGHDK, CDR2 SYGVNS. In DNA, the CDR3 is TGTGCCAGCGCTAGGGACTTGAACAATGAGCAGTTCTTC. Its translation is CASARDLNNEQFF.